This entry lists 2 T cell receptor beta chains sequenced from one sample in a study of long-term antiretroviral therapy in people with HIV. Survey-level immunoSEQ v3.0 assays were run. Generated by immunoSEQ multiplex PCR, the TCRdb table keeps only in-frame clones and is missing some. The profile shows approximately 22,000 clones, around 84% of them singletons. The material sequenced was unsorted PBMCs, taken 1.3 years after starting antiretroviral therapy. These receptors were collected from a man in his 60s with HIV.

The chain is built from TRBV6-5 and TRBJ1-1; D not resolved. V lost 3 bases and J lost 2, with 7 bases in between. Germline V gives CDR1 MNHEY, CDR2 SVGAGI. This CDR3 has 13 residues. The CDR3 DNA follows: TGTGCCAGCAGTTATGGCAGCAACACTGAAGCTTTCTTT. This translates into CASSYGSNTEAFF.

This clone occurred once. CDR3 DNA: TGTGCCATCAGTGAGGCCGGACAGGGCGAGGTTTGGGGCTACACCTTC. Translating gives CAISEAGQGEVWGYTF. The chain recombines TRBV10-3 with TRBJ1-2; 8 bases are shared with TRBD1. Per germline, CDR1 ENHRY and CDR2 SYGVKD. This CDR3 region has 16 residues. V was clipped by 2 bases and J by 8 bases; unmatched bases: 13.